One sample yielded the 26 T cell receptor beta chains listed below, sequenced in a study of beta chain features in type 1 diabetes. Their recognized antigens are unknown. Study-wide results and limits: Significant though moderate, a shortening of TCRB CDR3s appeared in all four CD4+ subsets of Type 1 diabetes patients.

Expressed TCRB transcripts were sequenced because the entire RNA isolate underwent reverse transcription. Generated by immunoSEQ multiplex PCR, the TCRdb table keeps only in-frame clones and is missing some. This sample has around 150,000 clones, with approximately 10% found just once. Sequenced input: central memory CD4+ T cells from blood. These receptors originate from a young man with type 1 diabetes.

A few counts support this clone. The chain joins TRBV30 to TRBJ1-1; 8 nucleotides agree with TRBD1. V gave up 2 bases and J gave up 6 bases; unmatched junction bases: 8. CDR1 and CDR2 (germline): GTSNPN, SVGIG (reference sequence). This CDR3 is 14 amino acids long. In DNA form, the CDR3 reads TGTGCCTGGAGTAAACGGGCAGGGGGCGCTGAAGCTTTCTTT. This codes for CAWSKRAGGAEAFF.

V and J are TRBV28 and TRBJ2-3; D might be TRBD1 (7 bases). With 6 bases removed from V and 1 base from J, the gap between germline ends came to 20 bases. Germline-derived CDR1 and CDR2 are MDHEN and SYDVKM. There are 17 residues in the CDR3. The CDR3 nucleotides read TGTGCCAGCAGGGAAACGACGGGGGACAGTCGCACAGATACGCAGTATTTT. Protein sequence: CASRETTGDSRTDTQYF.

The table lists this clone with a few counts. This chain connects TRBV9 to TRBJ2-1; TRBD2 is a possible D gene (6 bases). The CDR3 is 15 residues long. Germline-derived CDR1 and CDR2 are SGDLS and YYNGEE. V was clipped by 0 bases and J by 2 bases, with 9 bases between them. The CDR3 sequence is CASSVVTSPYNEQFF. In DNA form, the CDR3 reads TGTGCCAGCAGCGTAGTTACTAGCCCCTACAATGAGCAGTTCTTC.

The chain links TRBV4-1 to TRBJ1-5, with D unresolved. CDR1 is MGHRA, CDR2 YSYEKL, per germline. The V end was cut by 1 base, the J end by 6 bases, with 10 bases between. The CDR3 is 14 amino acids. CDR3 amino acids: CASSQGEGGQPQHF. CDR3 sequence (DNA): TGCGCCAGCAGCCAAGGTGAGGGTGGTCAGCCCCAGCATTTT.

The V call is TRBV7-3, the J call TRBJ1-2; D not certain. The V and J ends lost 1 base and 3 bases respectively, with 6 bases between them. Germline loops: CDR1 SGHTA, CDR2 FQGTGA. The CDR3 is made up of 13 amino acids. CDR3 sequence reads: CASSLKGDYGYTF. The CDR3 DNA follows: TGTGCCAGCAGCTTAAAGGGAGACTATGGCTACACCTTC.

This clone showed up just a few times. The CDR3 spells CATSRPTGTGNTIYF. DNA of the CDR3: TGTGCCACCAGCAGGCCCACAGGGACTGGAAACACCATATATTTT. The chain combines TRBV15 with TRBJ1-3; maybe TRBD1 (6 bases). Trimming removed 3 bases at V and 2 bases at J, with 11 bases between. Germline V lookup: CDR1 LNHNV, CDR2 YYDKDF (reference sequence). This CDR3 comprises 15 residues.

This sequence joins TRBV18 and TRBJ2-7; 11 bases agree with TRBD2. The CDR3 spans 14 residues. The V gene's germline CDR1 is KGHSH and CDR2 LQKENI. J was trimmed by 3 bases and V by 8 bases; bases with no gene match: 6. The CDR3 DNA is TGTGCCAGCCGTTCCGGGACTAGCGGCTACGAGCAGTACTTC. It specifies CASRSGTSGYEQYF.

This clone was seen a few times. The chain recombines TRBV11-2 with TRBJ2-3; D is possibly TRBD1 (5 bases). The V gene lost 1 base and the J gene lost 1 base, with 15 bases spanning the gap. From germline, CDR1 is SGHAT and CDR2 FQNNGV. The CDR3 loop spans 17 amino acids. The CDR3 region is CASSLVRQGRGTDTQYF. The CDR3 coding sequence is TGTGCCAGCAGCTTAGTCCGGCAGGGTAGGGGCACAGATACGCAGTATTTT.

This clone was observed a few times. The CDR3 reads CASSLFSGQGTYEQYF. CDR3 nucleotides: TGCGCCAGCAGCTTATTCTCCGGACAGGGTACCTACGAGCAGTACTTC. This chain uses TRBV5-1 with TRBJ2-7, with 8 bases matching TRBD1. The V gene end was trimmed by 2 bases and the J gene end by 2 bases; junction bases not matched to a gene: 9. There are 16 residues in the CDR3. Germline V gene sequence: CDR1 SGHRS, CDR2 YFSETQ.

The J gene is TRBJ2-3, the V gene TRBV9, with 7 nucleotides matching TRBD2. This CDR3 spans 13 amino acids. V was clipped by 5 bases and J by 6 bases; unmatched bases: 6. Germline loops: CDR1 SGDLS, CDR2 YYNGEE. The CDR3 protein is CASSDLGGDTQYF. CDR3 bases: TGTGCCAGCAGTGACCTCGGGGGGGATACGCAGTATTTT. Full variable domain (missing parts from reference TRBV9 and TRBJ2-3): DSGVTQTPKHLITATGQRVTLRCSPRSGDLSVYWYQQSLDQGLQFLIQYYNGEERAKGNILERFSAQQFPDLHSELNLSSLELGDSALYFCASSDLGGDTQYFGPGTRLTVL.

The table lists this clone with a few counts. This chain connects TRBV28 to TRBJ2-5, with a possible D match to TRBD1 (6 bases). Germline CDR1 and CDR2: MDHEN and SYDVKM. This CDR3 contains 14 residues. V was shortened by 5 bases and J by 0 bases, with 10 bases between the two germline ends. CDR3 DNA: TGTGCCAGCAGTAGGGCAGGGGACCAAGAGACCCAGTACTTC. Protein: CASSRAGDQETQYF. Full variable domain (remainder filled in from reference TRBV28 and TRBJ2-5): DVKVTQSSRYLVKRTGEKVFLECVQDMDHENMFWYRQDPGLGLRLIYFSYDVKMKEKGDIPEGYSVSREKKERFSLILESASTNQTSMYLCASSRAGDQETQYFGPGTRLLVL.

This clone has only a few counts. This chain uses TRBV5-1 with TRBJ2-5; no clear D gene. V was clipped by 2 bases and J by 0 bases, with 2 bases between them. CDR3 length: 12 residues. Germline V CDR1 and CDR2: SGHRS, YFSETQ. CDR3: CASSFDQETQYF. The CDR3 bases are TGCGCCAGCAGCTTCGACCAAGAGACCCAGTACTTC.

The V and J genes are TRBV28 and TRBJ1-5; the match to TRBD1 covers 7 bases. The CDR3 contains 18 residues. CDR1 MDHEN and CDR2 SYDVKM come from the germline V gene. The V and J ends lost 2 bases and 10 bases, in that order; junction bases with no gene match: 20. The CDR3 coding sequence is TGTGCCAGCAGTTTACCCCTTATAGGGACAGCGAGTATCAGCCCCCAGCATTTT. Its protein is CASSLPLIGTASISPQHF. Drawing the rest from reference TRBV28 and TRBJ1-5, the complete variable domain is DVKVTQSSRYLVKRTGEKVFLECVQDMDHENMFWYRQDPGLGLRLIYFSYDVKMKEKGDIPEGYSVSREKKERFSLILESASTNQTSMYLCASSLPLIGTASISPQHFGDGTRLSIL.

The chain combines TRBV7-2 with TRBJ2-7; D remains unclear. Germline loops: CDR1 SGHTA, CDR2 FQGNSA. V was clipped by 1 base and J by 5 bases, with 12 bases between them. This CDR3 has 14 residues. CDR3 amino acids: CASSLGLSFDEQYF. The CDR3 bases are TGTGCCAGCAGCTTAGGACTCTCCTTTGACGAGCAGTACTTC.

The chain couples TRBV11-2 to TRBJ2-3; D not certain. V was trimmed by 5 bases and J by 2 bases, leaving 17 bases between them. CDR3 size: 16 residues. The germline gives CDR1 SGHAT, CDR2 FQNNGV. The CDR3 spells CASSRTILGNTDTQYF. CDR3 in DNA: TGTGCCAGCAGCCGAACCATCCTAGGAAACACAGATACGCAGTATTTT.

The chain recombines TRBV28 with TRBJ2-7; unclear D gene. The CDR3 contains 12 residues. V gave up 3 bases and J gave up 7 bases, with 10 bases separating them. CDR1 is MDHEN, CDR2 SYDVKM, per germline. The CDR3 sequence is CASSFSLSEQYF. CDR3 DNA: TGTGCCAGCAGTTTTAGTCTCTCTGAGCAGTACTTC.

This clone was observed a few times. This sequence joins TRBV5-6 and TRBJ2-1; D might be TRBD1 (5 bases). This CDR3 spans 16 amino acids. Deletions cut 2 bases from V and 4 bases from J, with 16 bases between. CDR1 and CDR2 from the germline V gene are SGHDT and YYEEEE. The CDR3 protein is CASSLGRGDWYNEQFF. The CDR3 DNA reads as TGTGCCAGCAGCTTAGGTAGGGGCGATTGGTACAATGAGCAGTTCTTC.

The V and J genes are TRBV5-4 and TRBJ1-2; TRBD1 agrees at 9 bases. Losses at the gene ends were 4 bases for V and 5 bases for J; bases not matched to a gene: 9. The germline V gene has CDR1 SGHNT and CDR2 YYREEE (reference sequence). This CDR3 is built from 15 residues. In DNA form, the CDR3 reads TGTGCCAGCAGCACCGGGACAGGGTCCTCTTATGGCTACACCTTC. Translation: CASSTGTGSSYGYTF.

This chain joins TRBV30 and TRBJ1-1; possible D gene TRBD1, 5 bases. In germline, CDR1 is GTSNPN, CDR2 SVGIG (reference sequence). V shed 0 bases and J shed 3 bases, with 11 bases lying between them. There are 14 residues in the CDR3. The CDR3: CAWSVLGGYTEAFF. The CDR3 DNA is TGTGCCTGGAGTGTACTGGGGGGGTACACTGAAGCTTTCTTT.

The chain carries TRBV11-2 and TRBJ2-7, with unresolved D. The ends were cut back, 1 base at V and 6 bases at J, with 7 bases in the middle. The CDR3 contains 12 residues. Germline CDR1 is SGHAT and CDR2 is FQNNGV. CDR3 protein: CASSLVQREQYF. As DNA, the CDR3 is TGTGCCAGCAGCTTAGTGCAGCGCGAGCAGTACTTC.

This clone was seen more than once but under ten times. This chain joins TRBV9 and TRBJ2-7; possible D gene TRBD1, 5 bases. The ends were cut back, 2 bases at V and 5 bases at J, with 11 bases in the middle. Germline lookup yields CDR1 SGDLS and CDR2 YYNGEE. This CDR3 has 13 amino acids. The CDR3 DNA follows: TGTGCCAGCAGCGTCAGCCAGGGCCACGAGCAGTACTTC. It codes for CASSVSQGHEQYF.

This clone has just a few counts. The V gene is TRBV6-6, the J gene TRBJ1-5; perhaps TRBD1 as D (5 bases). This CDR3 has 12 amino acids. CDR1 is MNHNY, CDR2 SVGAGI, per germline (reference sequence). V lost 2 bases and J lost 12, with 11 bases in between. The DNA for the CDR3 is TGTGCCAGCAGTTACGAGGGGAGGCTCCAGCATTTT. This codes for CASSYEGRLQHF.

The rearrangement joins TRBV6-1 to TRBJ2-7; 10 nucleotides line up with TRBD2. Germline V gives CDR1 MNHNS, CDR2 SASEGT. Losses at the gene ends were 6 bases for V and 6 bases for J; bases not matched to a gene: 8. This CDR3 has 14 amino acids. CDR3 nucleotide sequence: TGTGCCAGCAGGACTAGCGGGTTATCGGGCGAGCAGTACTTC. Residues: CASRTSGLSGEQYF.

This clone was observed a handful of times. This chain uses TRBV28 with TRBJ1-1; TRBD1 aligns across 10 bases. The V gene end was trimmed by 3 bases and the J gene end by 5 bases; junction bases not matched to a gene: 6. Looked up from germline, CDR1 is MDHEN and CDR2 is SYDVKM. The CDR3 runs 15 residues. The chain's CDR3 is CASSFGPGQGTEAFF. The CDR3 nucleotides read TGTGCCAGCAGTTTTGGTCCGGGACAGGGGACTGAAGCTTTCTTT.

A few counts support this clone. The DNA of the CDR3 is TGTGCCAGCAGCGGGGCTTTCTATGGCTACACCTTC. Translation: CASSGAFYGYTF. The chain carries TRBV7-9 and TRBJ1-2; D perhaps matches TRBD1 (5 bases). V shed 5 bases and J shed 4 bases, with 8 bases lying between them. The germline gives CDR1 SEHNR, CDR2 FQNEAQ (reference sequence). This CDR3 has 12 amino acids.

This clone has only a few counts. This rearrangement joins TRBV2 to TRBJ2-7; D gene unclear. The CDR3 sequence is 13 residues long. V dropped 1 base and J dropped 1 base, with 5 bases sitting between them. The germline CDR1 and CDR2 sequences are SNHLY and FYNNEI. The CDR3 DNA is TGTGCCAGCAGTGAAGGCCTATCCTACGAGCAGTACTTC. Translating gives CASSEGLSYEQYF.